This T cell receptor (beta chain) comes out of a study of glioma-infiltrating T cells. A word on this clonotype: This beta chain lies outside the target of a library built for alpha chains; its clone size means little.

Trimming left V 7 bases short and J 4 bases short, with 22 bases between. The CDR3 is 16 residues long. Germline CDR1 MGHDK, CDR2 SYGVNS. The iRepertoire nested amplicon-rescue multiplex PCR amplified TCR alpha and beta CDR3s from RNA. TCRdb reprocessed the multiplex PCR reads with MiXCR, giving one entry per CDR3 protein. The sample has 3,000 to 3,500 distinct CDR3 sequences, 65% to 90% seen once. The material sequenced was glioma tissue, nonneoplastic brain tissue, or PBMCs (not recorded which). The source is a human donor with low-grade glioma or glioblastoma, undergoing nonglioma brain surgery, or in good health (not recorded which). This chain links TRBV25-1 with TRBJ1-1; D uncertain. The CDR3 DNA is TGTGCCAGCACTCCCGGCGGAGGACCCAAAGGCACTGAAGCTTTCTTT. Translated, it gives CASTPGGGPKGTEAFF. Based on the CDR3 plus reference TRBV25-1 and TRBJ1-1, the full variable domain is EADIYQTPRYLVIGTGKKITLECSQTMGHDKMYWYQQDPGMELHLIHYSYGVNSTEKGDLSSESTVSRIRTEHFPLTLESARPSHTSQYLCASTPGGGPKGTEAFFGQGTRLTVV.